This T cell receptor (beta chain) is from a study of blood T cells in healthy people across ages. Caucasian, healthy and from Russia, the donors were aged between about 6 and 90. Every participating donor contributed 9.5 to 10 milliliters of peripheral blood through a draw. General study points: A roughly linear fall in TCR beta diversity per million T cells was seen with increasing age.

Combining a sample-barcoded 5' primer with a J-beta primer mix, a second PCR ran for about 6 to 11 cycles. Through a template-switch adaptor with 12 random nucleotides, each cDNA molecule received a tag. TCRdb reprocessed the 5' RACE reads with MiXCR, giving one entry per CDR3 protein. In the table there are hundreds of thousands of distinct CDR3 sequences, 58% of which are singletons. On this clonotype itself: Its antigen is not known.

The sequenced sample was blood. The sequence was obtained from a man aged 25 to 45 in good health.

CDR3 residues: CASSRGPSYNEQYF. The CDR3 DNA reads TGTGCCAGCTCCCGGGGGCCCTCCTACAATGAGCAGTACTTC. The V and J genes are TRBV7-2 and TRBJ2-1; D tentatively fits TRBD1 or TRBD2 (6 bases each). With the DNA end fitting TRBJ2-7 better, the J assignment may be wrong. The CDR3 sequence is 14 residues long. Germline CDR1 reads SGHTA; CDR2 reads FQGNSA.